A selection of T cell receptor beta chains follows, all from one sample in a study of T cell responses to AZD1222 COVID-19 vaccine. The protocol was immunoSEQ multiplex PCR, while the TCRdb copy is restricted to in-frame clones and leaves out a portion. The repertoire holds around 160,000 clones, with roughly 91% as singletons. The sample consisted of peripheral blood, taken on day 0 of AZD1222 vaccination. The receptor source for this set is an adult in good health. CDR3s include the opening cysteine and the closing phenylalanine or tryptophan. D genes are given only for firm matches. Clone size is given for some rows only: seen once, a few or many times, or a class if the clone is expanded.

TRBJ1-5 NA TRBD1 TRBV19 CASSINTGVKGNQPQHF TGTGCCAGTAGTATCAATACAGGGGTAAAGGGCAATCAGCCCCAGCATTTT
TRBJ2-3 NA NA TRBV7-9 CASSLVLGFTDTQYF TGTGCCAGCAGCTTAGTACTAGGATTTACAGATACGCAGTATTTT
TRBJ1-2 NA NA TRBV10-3 CAISESRDHGYTF TGTGCCATCAGTGAGTCGCGGGACCACGGCTACACCTTC
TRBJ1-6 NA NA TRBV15 CATSREGQGLAPLHF TGTGCCACCAGCAGAGAAGGCCAGGGGTTAGCACCCCTCCACTTT
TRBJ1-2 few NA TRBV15 CATSSPLGRGRYGYTF TGTGCCACCAGCAGTCCCCTGGGGAGAGGGAGATATGGCTACACCTTC
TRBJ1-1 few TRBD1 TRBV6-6 CASSYEGRGQNTEAFF TGTGCCAGCAGTTACGAGGGGAGGGGGCAGAACACTGAAGCTTTCTTT
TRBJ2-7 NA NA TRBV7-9 CASSSSGYEQYF TGTGCCAGCAGCTCCTCAGGATACGAGCAGTACTTC
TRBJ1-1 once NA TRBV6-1 CASSESLNTEAFF TGTGCCAGCAGTGAGTCACTGAACACTGAAGCTTTCTTT
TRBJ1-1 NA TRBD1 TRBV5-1 CASSTGTGTGRVKAFF TGCGCCAGCAGCACAGGAACCGGGACAGGGAGAGTGAAAGCTTTCTTT
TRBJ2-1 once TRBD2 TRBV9 CASSGLSGGSSYNEQFF TGTGCCAGCAGCGGTCTCTCGGGAGGGAGCTCCTACAATGAGCAGTTCTTC
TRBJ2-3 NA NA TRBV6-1 CASSESEDTQYF TGTGCCAGCAGTGAATCCGAGGATACGCAGTATTTT
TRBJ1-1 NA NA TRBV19 CASSTGARNTEAFF TGTGCCAGTAGTACCGGGGCCCGGAACACTGAAGCTTTCTTT
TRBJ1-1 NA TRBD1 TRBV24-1 CATSDLQWRQGNTEAFF TGTGCCACCAGTGATTTGCAGTGGCGACAGGGTAACACTGAAGCTTTCTTT
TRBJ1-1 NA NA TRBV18 CASSPQGMRDTEAFF TGTGCCAGCTCACCACAGGGTATGAGGGACACTGAAGCTTTCTTT
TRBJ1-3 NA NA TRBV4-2 CASSQDAPDTGNTIYF TGTGCCAGCAGCCAAGATGCCCCCGACACGGGAAACACCATATATTTT
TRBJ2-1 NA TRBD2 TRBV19 CASSIGGRTYNEQFF TGTGCCAGTAGTATCGGCGGGAGAACTTACAATGAGCAGTTCTTC
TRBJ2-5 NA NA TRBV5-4 CASSLPFEETQYF TGTGCCAGCAGCTTGCCCTTCGAAGAGACCCAGTACTTC